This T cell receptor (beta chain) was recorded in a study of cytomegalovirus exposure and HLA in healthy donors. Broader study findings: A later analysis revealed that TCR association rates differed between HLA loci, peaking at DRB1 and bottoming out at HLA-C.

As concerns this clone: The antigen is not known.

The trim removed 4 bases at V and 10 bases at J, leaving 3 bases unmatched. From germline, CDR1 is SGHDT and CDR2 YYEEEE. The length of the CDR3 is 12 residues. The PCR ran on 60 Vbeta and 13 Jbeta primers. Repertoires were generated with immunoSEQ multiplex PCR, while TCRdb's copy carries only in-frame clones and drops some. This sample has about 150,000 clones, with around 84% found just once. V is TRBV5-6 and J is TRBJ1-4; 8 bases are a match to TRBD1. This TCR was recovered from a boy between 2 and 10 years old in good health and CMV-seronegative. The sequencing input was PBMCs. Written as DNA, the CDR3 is TGTGCCAGCAGCCAGGGGGCAGGAAAACTGTTTTTT. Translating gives CASSQGAGKLFF.